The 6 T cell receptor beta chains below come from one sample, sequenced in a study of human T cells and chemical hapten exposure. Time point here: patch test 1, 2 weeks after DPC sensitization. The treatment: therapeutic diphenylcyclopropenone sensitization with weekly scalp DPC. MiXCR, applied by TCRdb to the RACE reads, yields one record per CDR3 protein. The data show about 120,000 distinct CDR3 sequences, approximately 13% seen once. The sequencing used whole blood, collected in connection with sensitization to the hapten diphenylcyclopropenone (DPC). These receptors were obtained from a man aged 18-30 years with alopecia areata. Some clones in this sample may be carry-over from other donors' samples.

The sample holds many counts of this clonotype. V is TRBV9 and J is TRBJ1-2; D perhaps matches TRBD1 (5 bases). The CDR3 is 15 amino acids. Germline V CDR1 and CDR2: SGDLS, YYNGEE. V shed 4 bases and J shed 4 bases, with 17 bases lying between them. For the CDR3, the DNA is TGTGCCAGCAGCCCATGGTCCCCGGGGACCTATGGCTACACCTTC. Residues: CASSPWSPGTYGYTF.

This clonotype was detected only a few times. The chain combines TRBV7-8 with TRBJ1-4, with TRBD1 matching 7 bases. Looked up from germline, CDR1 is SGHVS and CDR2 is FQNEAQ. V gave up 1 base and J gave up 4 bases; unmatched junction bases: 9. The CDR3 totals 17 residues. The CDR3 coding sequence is TGTGCCAGCAGCTTAGTCCGGGACAGAAGATTTAATGAAAAACTGTTTTTT. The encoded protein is CASSLVRDRRFNEKLFF.

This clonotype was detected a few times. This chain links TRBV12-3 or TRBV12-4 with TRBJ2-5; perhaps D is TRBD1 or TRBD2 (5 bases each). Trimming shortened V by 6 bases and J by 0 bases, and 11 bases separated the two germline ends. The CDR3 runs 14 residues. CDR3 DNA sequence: TGTGCCAGCAGGCCGGGACGGTACCAAGAGACCCAGTACTTC. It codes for CASRPGRYQETQYF.

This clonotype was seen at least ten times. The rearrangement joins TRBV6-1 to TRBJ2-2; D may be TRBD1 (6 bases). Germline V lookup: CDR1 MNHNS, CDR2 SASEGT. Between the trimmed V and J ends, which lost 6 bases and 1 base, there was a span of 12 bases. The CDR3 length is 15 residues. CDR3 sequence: CASRHRVGNTGELFF. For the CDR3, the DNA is TGTGCCAGCAGGCACAGGGTTGGGAACACCGGGGAGCTGTTTTTT.

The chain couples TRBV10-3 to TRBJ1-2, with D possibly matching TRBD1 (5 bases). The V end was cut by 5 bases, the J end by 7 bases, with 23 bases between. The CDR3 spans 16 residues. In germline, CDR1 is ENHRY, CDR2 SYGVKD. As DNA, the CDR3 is TGTGCCATCAGTCCCGGGGCTTTTACGGGGTCAGTTGGCTACACCTTC. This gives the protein CAISPGAFTGSVGYTF.

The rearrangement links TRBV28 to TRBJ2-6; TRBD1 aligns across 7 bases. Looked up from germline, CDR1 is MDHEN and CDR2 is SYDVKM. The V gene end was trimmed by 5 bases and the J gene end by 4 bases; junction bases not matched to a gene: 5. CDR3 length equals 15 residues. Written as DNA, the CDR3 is TGTGCCAGCAGTGAGACAGGGTCCGGGGCCAACGTCCTGACTTTC. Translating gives CASSETGSGANVLTF.